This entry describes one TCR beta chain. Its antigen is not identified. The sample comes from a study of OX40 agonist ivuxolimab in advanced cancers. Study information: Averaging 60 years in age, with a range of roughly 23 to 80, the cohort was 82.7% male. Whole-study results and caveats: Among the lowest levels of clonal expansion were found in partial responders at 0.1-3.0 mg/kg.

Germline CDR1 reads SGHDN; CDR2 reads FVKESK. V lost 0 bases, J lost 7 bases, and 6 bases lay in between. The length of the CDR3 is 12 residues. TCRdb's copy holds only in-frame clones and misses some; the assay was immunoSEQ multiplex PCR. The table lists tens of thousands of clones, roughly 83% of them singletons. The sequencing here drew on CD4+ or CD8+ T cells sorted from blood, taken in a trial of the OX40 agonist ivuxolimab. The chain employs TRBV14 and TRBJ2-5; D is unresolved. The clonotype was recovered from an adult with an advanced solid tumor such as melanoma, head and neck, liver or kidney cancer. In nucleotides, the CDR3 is TGTGCCAGCAGCCAAGATGGTCCGACCCAGTACTTC. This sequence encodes CASSQDGPTQYF.